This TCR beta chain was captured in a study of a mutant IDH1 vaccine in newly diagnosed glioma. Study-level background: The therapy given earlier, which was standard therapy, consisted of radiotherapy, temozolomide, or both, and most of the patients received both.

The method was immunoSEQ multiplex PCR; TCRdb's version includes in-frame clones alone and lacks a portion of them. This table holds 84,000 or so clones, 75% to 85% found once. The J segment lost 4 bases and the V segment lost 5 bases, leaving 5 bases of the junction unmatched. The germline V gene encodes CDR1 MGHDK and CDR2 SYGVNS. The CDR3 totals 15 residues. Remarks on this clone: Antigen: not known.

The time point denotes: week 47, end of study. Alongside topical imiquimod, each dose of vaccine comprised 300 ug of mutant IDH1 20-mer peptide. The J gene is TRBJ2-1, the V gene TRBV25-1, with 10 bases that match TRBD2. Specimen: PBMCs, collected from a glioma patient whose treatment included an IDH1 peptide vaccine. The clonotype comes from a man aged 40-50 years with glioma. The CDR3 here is CASSRRGLAYNEQFF. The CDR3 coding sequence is TGTGCCAGCAGTCGAAGGGGACTAGCGTACAATGAGCAGTTCTTC.